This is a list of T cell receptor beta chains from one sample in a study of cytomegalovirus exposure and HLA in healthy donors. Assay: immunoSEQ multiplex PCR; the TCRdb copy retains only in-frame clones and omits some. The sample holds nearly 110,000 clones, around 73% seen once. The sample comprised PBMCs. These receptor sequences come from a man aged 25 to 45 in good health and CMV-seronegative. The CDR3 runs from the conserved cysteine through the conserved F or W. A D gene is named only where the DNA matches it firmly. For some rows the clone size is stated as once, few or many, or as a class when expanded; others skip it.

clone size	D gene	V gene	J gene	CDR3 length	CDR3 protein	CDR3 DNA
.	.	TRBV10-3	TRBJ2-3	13	CAISEGVTDTQYF	TGTGCCATCAGTGAGGGAGTCACAGATACGCAGTATTTT
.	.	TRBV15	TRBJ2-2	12	CATSRAAGELFF	TGTGCCACCAGCAGAGCCGCCGGGGAGCTGTTTTTT
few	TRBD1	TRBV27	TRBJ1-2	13	CASSPRTGPGYTF	TGTGCCAGCAGTCCCCGGACAGGGCCTGGCTACACCTTC
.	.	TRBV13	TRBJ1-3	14	CASSLVRAGNTIYF	TGTGCCAGCAGCTTAGTCAGGGCCGGAAACACCATATATTTT
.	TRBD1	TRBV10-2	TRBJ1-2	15	CASSEWDRSSYGYTF	TGCGCCAGCAGTGAGTGGGACAGGTCCTCCTATGGCTACACCTTC
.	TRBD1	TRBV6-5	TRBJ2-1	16	CASSYSWDRGYNEQFF	TGTGCCAGCAGTTACTCTTGGGACAGGGGTTACAATGAGCAGTTCTTC
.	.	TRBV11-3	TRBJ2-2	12	CASSLLTGELFF	TGTGCCAGCAGTCTCCTCACCGGGGAGCTGTTTTTT
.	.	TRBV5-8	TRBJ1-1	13	CASSLSRIAEAFF	TGTGCCAGCAGCTTGTCGAGGATCGCTGAAGCTTTCTTT
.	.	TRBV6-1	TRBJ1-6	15	CASSQQGDYNSPLHF	TGTGCCAGCAGTCAACAGGGTGACTATAATTCACCCCTCCACTTT
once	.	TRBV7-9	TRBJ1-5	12	CSSSLVGGVQHF	TGTTCCAGCAGCTTAGTTGGAGGGGTCCAGCATTTT
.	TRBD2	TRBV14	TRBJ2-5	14	CASSHLAGQETQYF	TGTGCCAGCAGCCACTTAGCGGGACAAGAGACCCAGTACTTC
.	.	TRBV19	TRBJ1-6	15	CASQGGISYNSPLHF	TGTGCCAGCCAAGGGGGAATCTCCTATAATTCACCCCTCCACTTT
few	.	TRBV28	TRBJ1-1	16	CASSRHTQGFNTEAFF	TGTGCCAGCAGTCGACATACTCAGGGTTTCAACACTGAAGCTTTCTTT
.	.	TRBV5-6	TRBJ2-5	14	CASSVSGPQETQYF	TGTGCCAGCAGCGTTAGCGGACCCCAAGAGACCCAGTACTTC
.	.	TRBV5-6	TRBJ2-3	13	CASSSTLGDTQYF	TGTGCCAGCAGCTCCACGCTCGGAGATACGCAGTATTTT
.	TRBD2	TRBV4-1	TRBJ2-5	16	CASSHQYAGVRETQYF	TGCGCCAGCAGCCACCAATACGCGGGAGTTCGAGAGACCCAGTACTTC
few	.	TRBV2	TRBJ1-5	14	CASTRSGGDQPQHF	TGTGCCAGCACCCGTTCTGGGGGCGATCAGCCCCAGCATTTT
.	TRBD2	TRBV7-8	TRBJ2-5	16	CASSPSASGKSETQYF	TGTGCCAGCAGCCCCTCGGCTAGCGGGAAATCGGAGACCCAGTACTTC
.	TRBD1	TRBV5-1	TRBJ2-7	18	CASPASCWDRGRAYEQYF	TGCGCCAGCCCTGCCTCTTGTTGGGACAGGGGACGAGCCTACGAGCAGTACTTC
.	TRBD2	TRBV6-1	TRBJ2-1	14	CASRDWTSRDEQFF	TGTGCCAGCAGAGATTGGACTAGCCGGGATGAGCAGTTCTTC
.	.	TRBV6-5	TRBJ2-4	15	CASSYSTGTKNIQYF	TGTGCCAGCAGTTACTCCACAGGGACCAAAAACATTCAGTACTTC
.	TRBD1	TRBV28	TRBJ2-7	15	CASSYPGTGVYEQYF	TGTGCCAGCAGTTACCCCGGGACAGGGGTTTACGAGCAGTACTTC
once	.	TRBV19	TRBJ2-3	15	CASSISPGPTDTQYF	TGTGCCAGTAGTATCTCCCCGGGTCCGACAGATACGCAGTATTTT
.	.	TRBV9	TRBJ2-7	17	CASSVTGKTSLGYEQYF	TGTGCCAGCAGCGTAACGGGAAAGACCTCACTTGGATACGAGCAGTACTTC
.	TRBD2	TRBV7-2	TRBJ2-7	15	CASSIIAGGPVEQYF	TGTGCCAGCAGCATAATAGCGGGAGGGCCGGTCGAGCAGTACTTC
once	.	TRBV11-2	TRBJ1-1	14	CASSRVRMNTEAFF	TGTGCCAGCTCCCGGGTGCGGATGAACACTGAAGCTTTCTTT
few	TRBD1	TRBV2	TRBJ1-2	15	CASSEAGTGEGGYTF	TGTGCCAGCAGTGAAGCGGGGACAGGGGAAGGTGGCTACACCTTC
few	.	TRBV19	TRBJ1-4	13	CASSTPRGEKLFF	TGTGCCAGTAGTACTCCGAGGGGGGAAAAACTGTTTTTT
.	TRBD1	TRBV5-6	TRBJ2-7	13	CASTRTGGYEQYF	TGTGCCAGCACGCGGACAGGGGGGTACGAGCAGTACTTC
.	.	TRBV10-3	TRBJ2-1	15	CAIRDTDYSYNEQFF	TGTGCCATTAGAGACACCGACTACTCCTACAATGAGCAGTTCTTC
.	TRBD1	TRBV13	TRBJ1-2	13	CASSLKGARGYTF	TGTGCCAGCAGCTTAAAGGGGGCGCGAGGCTACACCTTC
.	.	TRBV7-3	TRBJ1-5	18	CASSLLSSRESSNQPQHF	TGTGCCAGCAGCTTATTGTCGTCGCGGGAGTCTAGCAATCAGCCCCAGCATTTT
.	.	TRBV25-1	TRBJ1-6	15	CASSQMGGAESPLHF	TGTGCCAGCAGCCAAATGGGGGGGGCGGAATCACCCCTCCACTTT
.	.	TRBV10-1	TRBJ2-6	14	CASSDNSGANVLTF	TGCGCCAGCAGTGATAACTCTGGGGCCAACGTCCTGACTTTC
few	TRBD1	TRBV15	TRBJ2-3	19	CATSREKLIWGQGTDTQYF	TGTGCCACCAGCAGAGAAAAATTAATCTGGGGACAGGGTACAGATACGCAGTATTTT
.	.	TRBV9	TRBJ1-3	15	CASSVDLSSGNTIYF	TGTGCCAGCAGCGTAGACTTGAGCTCTGGAAACACCATATATTTT
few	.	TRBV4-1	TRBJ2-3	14	CASSQDMQGRTQYF	TGCGCCAGCAGCCAAGATATGCAGGGGCGGACGCAGTATTTT
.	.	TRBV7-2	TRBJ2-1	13	CASSLSLANEQFF	TGTGCCAGCAGCTTAAGTTTAGCGAATGAGCAGTTCTTC
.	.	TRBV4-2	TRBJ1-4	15	CASSLTGPTNEKLFF	TGTGCCAGCAGTCTTACAGGGCCAACTAATGAAAAACTGTTTTTT
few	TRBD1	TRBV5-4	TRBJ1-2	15	CASSLGTGTAYGYTF	TGTGCCAGCAGCCTCGGGACAGGGACAGCCTATGGCTACACCTTC
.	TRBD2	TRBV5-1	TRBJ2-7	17	CASSPSGLAGGSYEQYF	TGCGCCAGCAGCCCGTCGGGCTTAGCGGGGGGTTCCTACGAGCAGTACTTC
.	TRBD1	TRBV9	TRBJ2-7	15	CASSVGQGPSYEQYF	TGTGCCAGCAGCGTAGGACAGGGACCGTCCTACGAGCAGTACTTC
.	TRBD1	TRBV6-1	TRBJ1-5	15	CASRRGTGLNQPQHF	TGTGCCAGCAGGCGCGGGACAGGGTTAAATCAGCCCCAGCATTTT
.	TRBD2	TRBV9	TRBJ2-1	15	CASSPSGTPYNEQFF	TGTGCCAGCAGCCCCAGCGGGACCCCTTACAATGAGCAGTTCTTC
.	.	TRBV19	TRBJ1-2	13	CASSILSGQGYTF	TGTGCCAGTAGTATACTCTCAGGGCAAGGCTACACCTTC